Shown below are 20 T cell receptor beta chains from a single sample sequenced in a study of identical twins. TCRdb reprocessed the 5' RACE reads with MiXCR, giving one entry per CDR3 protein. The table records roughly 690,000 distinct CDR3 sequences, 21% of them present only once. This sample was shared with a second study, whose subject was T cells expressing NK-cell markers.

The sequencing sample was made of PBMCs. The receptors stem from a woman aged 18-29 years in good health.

Here the CDR3 reads CSAGRGGSETQYF. The CDR3 DNA sequence: TGCAGTGCTGGGAGGGGCGGAAGCGAGACCCAGTACTTC. The chain recombines TRBV20-1 with TRBJ2-5; 7 nucleotides align to TRBD2. Germline V CDR1 and CDR2: DFQATT, SNEGSKA (reference sequence). This CDR3 is 13 amino acids long. Germline trimming cut 5 bases from V and 5 bases from J; bases unmatched to any gene: 8.

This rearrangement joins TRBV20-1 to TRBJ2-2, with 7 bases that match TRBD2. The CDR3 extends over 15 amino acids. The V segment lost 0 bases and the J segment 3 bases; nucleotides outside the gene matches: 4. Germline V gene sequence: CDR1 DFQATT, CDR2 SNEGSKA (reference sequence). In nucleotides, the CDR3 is TGCAGTGCTAGAGATCTAGCGGCCGACACCGGGGAGCTGTTTTTT. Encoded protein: CSARDLAADTGELFF.

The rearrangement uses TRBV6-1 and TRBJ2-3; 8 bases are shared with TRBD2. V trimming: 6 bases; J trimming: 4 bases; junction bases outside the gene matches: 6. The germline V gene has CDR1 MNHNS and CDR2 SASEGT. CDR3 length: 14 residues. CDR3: CASRSYSGADTQYF. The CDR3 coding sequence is TGTGCCAGCAGGTCGTATAGCGGGGCAGATACGCAGTATTTT.

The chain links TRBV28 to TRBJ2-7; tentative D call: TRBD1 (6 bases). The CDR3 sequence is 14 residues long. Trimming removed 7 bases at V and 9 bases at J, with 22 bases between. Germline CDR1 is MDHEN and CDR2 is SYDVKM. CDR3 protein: CASNWGLPQGGQYF. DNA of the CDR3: TGTGCCAGCAATTGGGGGTTGCCACAGGGTGGGCAGTACTTC.

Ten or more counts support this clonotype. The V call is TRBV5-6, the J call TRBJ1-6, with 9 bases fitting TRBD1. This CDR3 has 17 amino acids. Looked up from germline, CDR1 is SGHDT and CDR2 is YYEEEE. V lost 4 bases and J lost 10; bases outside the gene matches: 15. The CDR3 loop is CASSPWSGTGFNSPLHF. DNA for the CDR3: TGTGCCAGCAGCCCTTGGTCGGGGACAGGGTTTAACTCACCCCTCCACTTT.

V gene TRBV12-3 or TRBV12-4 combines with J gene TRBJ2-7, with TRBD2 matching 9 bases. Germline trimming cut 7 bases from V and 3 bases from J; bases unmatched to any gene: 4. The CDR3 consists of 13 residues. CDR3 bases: TGTGCCAGCACCGCGGGGGGGGTCTACGAGCAGTACTTC. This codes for CASTAGGVYEQYF.

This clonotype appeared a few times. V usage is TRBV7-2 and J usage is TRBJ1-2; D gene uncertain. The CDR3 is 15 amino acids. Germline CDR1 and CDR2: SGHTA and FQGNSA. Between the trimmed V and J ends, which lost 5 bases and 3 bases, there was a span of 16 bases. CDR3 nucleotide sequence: TGTGCCAGCAGCCTCCGGGCCTCAATGGACTATGGCTACACCTTC. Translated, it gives CASSLRASMDYGYTF.

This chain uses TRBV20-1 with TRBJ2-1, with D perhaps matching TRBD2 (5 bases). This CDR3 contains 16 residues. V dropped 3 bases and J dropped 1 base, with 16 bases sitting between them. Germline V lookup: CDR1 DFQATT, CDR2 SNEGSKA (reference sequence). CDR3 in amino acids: CSARSSGVRSYNEQFF. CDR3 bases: TGCAGTGCTAGGAGCTCCGGGGTGAGGTCCTACAATGAGCAGTTCTTC.

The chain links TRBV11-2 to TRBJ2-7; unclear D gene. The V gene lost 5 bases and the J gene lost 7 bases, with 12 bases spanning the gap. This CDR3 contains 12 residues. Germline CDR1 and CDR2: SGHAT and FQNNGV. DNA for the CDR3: TGTGCCAGCAGCCCGTACCTGGGGGAGCAGTACTTC. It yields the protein CASSPYLGEQYF.

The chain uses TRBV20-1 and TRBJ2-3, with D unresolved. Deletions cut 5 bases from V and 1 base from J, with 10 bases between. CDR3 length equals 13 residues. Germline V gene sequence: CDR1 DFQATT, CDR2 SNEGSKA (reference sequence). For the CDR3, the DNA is TGCAGTGCTGACCCGGGCCGCACAGATACGCAGTATTTT. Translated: CSADPGRTDTQYF.

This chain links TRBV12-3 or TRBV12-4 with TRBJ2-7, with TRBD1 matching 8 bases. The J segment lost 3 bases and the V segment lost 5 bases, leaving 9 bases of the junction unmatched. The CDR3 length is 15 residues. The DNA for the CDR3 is TGTGCCAGCAGTCCCTCGAGGACAGGGATCTACGAGCAGTACTTC. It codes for CASSPSRTGIYEQYF.

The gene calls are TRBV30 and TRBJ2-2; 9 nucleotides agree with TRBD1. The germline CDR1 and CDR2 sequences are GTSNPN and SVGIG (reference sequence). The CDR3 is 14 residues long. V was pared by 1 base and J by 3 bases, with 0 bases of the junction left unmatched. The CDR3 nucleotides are TGTGCCTGGAGTGGACAGGGGGACACCGGGGAGCTGTTTTTT. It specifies CAWSGQGDTGELFF.

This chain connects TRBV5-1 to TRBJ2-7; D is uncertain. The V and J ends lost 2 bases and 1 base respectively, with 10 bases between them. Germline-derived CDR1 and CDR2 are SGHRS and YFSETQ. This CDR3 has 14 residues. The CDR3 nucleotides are TGCGCCAGCAGCTTAGACGACGGGTCCTACGAGCAGTACTTC. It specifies CASSLDDGSYEQYF.

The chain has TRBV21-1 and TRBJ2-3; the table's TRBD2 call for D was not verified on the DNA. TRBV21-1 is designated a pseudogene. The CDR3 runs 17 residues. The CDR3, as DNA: TGTGCCAGCAGCAAGCACGGGACTCAAAACGGCACAGATACGCAGTATTTT. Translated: CASSKHGTQNGTDTQYF.

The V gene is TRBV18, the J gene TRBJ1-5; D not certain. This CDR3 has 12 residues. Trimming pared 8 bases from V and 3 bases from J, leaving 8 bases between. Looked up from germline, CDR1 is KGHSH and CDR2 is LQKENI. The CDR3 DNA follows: TGTGCCAGCGCAGAATTCAATCAGCCCCAGCATTTT. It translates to CASAEFNQPQHF. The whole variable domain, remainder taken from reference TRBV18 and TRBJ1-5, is NAGVMQNPRHLVRRRGQEARLRCSPMKGHSHVYWYRQLPEEGLKFMVYLQKENIIDESGMPKERFSAEFPKEGPSILRIQQVVRGDSAAYFCASAEFNQPQHFGDGTRLSIL.

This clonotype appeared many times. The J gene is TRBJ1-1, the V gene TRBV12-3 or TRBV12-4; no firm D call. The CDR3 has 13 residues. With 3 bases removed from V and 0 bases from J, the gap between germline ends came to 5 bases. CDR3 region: CASSLVLNTEAFF. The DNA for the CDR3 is TGTGCCAGCAGTTTGGTTCTGAACACTGAAGCTTTCTTT.

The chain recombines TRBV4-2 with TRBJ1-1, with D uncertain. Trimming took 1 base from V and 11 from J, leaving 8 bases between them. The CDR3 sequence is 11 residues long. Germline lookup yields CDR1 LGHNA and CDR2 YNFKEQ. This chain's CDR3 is CASSQGGAAFF. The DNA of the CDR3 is TGTGCCAGCAGCCAAGGAGGTGCGGCTTTCTTT.

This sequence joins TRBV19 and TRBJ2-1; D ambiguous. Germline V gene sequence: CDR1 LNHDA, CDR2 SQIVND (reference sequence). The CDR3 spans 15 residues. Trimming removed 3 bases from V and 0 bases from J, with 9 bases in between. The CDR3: CASSMAAFSYNEQFF. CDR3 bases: TGTGCCAGTAGTATGGCGGCTTTCTCCTACAATGAGCAGTTCTTC.

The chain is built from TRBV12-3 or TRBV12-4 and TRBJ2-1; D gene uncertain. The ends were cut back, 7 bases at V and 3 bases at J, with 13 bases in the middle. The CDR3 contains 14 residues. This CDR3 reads CASNGGENYNEQFF. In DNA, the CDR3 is TGTGCCAGCAACGGCGGAGAGAACTACAATGAGCAGTTCTTC.

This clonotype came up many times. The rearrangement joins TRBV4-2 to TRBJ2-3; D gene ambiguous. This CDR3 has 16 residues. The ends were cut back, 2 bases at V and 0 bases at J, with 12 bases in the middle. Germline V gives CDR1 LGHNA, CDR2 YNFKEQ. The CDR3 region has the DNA TGTGCCAGCAGCCAAACGTGGAAGTCTAGCACAGATACGCAGTATTTT. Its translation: CASSQTWKSSTDTQYF.